This entry lists 30 T cell receptor beta chains sequenced from one sample in a study of blood T cells in healthy people across ages. PCR was performed a second time for 7 to 11 cycles using a sample-barcoded 5' primer and a J-beta primer mix. Via MiXCR, TCRdb re-called the 5' RACE reads, giving one row per CDR3 protein. In the table there are over 1,500,000 distinct CDR3 sequences, roughly 52% of which are singletons. The sample consisted of blood. Receptor source: a woman in her thirties or forties in good health.

A few counts support this clonotype. The chain has TRBV11-2 and TRBJ2-7; D remains ambiguous. The germline V gene has CDR1 SGHAT and CDR2 FQNNGV. This CDR3 spans 15 amino acids. The V end lost 1 base, the J end lost 1 base, and 11 bases lay between the germline ends. CDR3 nucleotides: TGTGCCAGCAGCTTAGGAAGGAGAAAGTCCTACGAGCAGTACTTC. It translates to CASSLGRRKSYEQYF.

The chain has TRBV6-6 and TRBJ2-5; 7 bases are shared with TRBD1. CDR3 size: 13 residues. Germline CDR1 and CDR2: MNHNY and SVGAGI (reference sequence). Germline trimming cut 7 bases from V and 5 bases from J; bases unmatched to any gene: 7. CDR3 region: CASNLDRAETQYF. DNA for the CDR3: TGTGCCAGCAACCTTGACAGGGCCGAGACCCAGTACTTC.

The genes are TRBV20-1 and TRBJ2-5; 14 bases are a match to TRBD2. The junction had 4 bases not matched to a gene; V was cut back by 5 bases and J by 2 bases. This CDR3 contains 15 residues. Germline V gives CDR1 DFQATT, CDR2 SNEGSKA (reference sequence). The CDR3 DNA reads TGCAGTGCTGGGTGGACTAGCGGGGGGCAAGAGACCCAGTACTTC. Its translation is CSAGWTSGGQETQYF.

The chain recombines TRBV6-5 with TRBJ1-2; no clear D. CDR3 length: 11 residues. Trimming stripped 8 bases from V and 5 bases from J, with 9 bases between. Germline CDR1 and CDR2: MNHEY and SVGAGI. The CDR3 protein is CASGRWYGYTF. CDR3 DNA: TGTGCCAGCGGACGGTGGTATGGCTACACCTTC.

The J gene is TRBJ2-2, the V gene TRBV29-1; no definite D call. V was shortened by 8 bases and J by 2 bases, with 12 bases between the two germline ends. CDR1 is SQVTM and CDR2 is ANQGSEA in the germline V gene. The CDR3 is made up of 13 amino acids. CDR3 residues: CSPWYSNTGELFF. CDR3 nucleotides: TGCAGCCCGTGGTACTCAAACACCGGGGAGCTGTTTTTT.

The chain has TRBV28 and TRBJ1-2; 7 nucleotides match TRBD1. The germline V gene has CDR1 MDHEN and CDR2 SYDVKM. J was trimmed by 7 bases and V by 5 bases; bases with no gene match: 10. This CDR3 spans 14 amino acids. CDR3 sequence: CASSDRGRGSGYTF. In DNA, the CDR3 is TGTGCCAGCAGTGATAGGGGGCGCGGTAGTGGCTACACCTTC.

The CDR3 reads CASSQRTASYNEQFF. CDR3 nucleotide sequence: TGTGCCAGCAGCCAGCGGACAGCCTCCTACAATGAGCAGTTCTTC. The rearrangement joins TRBV11-2 to TRBJ2-1; tentative D call: TRBD1 (6 bases). V shed 5 bases and J shed 0 bases, with 11 bases lying between them. Per germline, CDR1 SGHAT and CDR2 FQNNGV. The CDR3 is made up of 15 amino acids.

A few counts support this clonotype. The V gene is TRBV6-5, the J gene TRBJ2-7; 7 positions agree with TRBD1. The length of the CDR3 is 20 residues. The V and J ends lost 4 bases and 2 bases, in that order; junction bases with no gene match: 23. CDR1 and CDR2 (germline): MNHEY, SVGAGI. The CDR3 is CASSFPRQGKDQNSPYEQYF. As DNA, the CDR3 is TGTGCCAGCAGTTTCCCAAGACAGGGCAAAGATCAAAATAGTCCCTACGAGCAGTACTTC.

This clonotype was recorded only once. The V and J genes are TRBV6-6 and TRBJ1-2; D gene unclear. This CDR3 comprises 13 residues. Germline V CDR1 and CDR2: MNHNY, SVGAGI (reference sequence). The V end lost 6 bases, the J end lost 8 bases, and 16 bases lay between the germline ends. The CDR3 DNA reads as TGTGCCAGCAGCAACGTGAGGGCAGACGGCTACACCTTC. It encodes CASSNVRADGYTF.

The rearrangement links TRBV29-1 to TRBJ2-1; D gene ambiguous. Germline CDR1 SQVTM, CDR2 ANQGSEA. V lost 5 bases, J lost 8 bases, and 16 bases lay in between. The CDR3 is 13 amino acids. In DNA form, the CDR3 reads TGCAGCGTTTGGTCAGGCACTGAGGATGAGCAGTTCTTC. Protein: CSVWSGTEDEQFF.

The chain combines TRBV29-1 with TRBJ2-3; D is possibly TRBD2 (7 bases). V gave up 5 bases and J gave up 6 bases, with 15 bases separating them. The CDR3 sequence is 13 residues long. Germline values: CDR1 SQVTM, CDR2 ANQGSEA. In nucleotides, the CDR3 is TGCAGCGTTCGAGGGGGGGGAAGGGATACGCAGTATTTT. It specifies CSVRGGGRDTQYF.

CDR3 bases: TGTGCCAGCAGCGCCCCGGGATTCACATCCTACGAGCAGTACTTC. Translation: CASSAPGFTSYEQYF. The chain has TRBV14 and TRBJ2-4; D may be TRBD2 (5 bases). The closer fit of TRBJ2-7 to the DNA end suggests the J call may be wrong. Looked up from germline, CDR1 is SGHDN and CDR2 is FVKESK. The CDR3 totals 15 residues.

The rearrangement uses TRBV6-6 and TRBJ1-2, with D possibly being TRBD1 (5 bases). The germline V gene encodes CDR1 MNHNY and CDR2 SVGAGI (reference sequence). The ends were cut back, 2 bases at V and 7 bases at J, with 14 bases in the middle. The CDR3 has 14 amino acids. CDR3 DNA sequence: TGTGCCAGCAGTTACGACAGAATAGATAGTGGCTACACCTTC. The encoded protein is CASSYDRIDSGYTF.

The rearrangement uses TRBV29-1 and TRBJ1-1; perhaps TRBD1 as D (5 bases). Germline lookup yields CDR1 SQVTM and CDR2 ANQGSEA. The V end was cut by 7 bases, the J end by 3 bases, with 15 bases between. This CDR3 is 13 amino acids long. The chain's CDR3 is CSAYTGPDTEAFF. CDR3 coding DNA: TGCAGCGCCTACACGGGGCCGGACACTGAAGCTTTCTTT.

With regard to this clonotype: A read error may account for a junction end that differs from germline. The chain has TRBV3-1 and TRBJ1-2, with 7 bases that match TRBD1. CDR1 LGHDT and CDR2 YNNKEL come from the germline V gene (reference sequence). This CDR3 has 14 amino acids. CDR3 loop: CASSQEGRGSGHTF. The CDR3 coding sequence is TGTGCCAGCAGCCAAGAAGGCAGGGGGAGTGGCCACACCTTC.

The chain joins TRBV7-2 to TRBJ2-3; 10 bases map to TRBD1. The junction had 7 bases not matched to a gene; V was cut back by 6 bases and J by 7 bases. Germline CDR1 is SGHTA and CDR2 is FQGNSA. CDR3 length: 14 residues. CDR3 sequence reads: CASSSRTGGHTQYF. CDR3 DNA sequence: TGTGCCAGCAGTTCCCGGACAGGGGGACATACGCAGTATTTT.

This chain connects TRBV20-1 to TRBJ1-2; D is possibly TRBD1 (6 bases). The germline CDR1 and CDR2 sequences are DFQATT and SNEGSKA (reference sequence). V lost 6 bases, J lost 1 base, and 12 bases lay in between. The length of the CDR3 is 13 residues. The CDR3 loop is CSAPGQNNYGYTF. In DNA form, the CDR3 reads TGCAGTGCCCCAGGACAGAATAACTATGGCTACACCTTC.

The chain employs TRBV6-5 and TRBJ2-5, with 11 bases aligning to TRBD1. The germline CDR1 and CDR2 sequences are MNHEY and SVGAGI. This CDR3 region has 14 residues. Trimming removed 6 bases from V and 5 bases from J; junction bases left unmatched: 5. CDR3 loop: CASRRTGGRETQYF. In DNA, the CDR3 is TGTGCCAGCAGGAGGACAGGGGGCAGGGAGACCCAGTACTTC.

The chain couples TRBV12-3 or TRBV12-4 to TRBJ2-7, with 7 bases identical to TRBD2. J was trimmed by 3 bases and V by 5 bases; bases with no gene match: 7. The CDR3 sequence is 14 residues long. The CDR3 loop reads CASSRRLADYEQYF. The CDR3 region has the DNA TGTGCCAGCAGTCGCCGACTAGCTGACTACGAGCAGTACTTC.

This clonotype was picked up a small number of times. V and J are TRBV27 and TRBJ2-1; 10 nucleotides match TRBD1. The germline gives CDR1 MNHEY, CDR2 SMNVEV (reference sequence). The V gene end was trimmed by 4 bases and the J gene end by 4 bases; junction bases not matched to a gene: 7. The CDR3 is 16 residues long. This chain's CDR3 is CASSSRDRGRYNEQFF. Here the CDR3 DNA reads TGTGCCAGCAGTTCCCGGGACAGGGGACGGTACAATGAGCAGTTCTTC.

A few counts support this clonotype. The chain has TRBV12-3 or TRBV12-4 and TRBJ2-1, with D hard to call. V was shortened by 2 bases and J by 8 bases, with 10 bases between the two germline ends. The CDR3 runs to 13 residues. This CDR3 is CASSLMASHEQFF. The CDR3 DNA follows: TGTGCCAGCAGTTTAATGGCTTCGCATGAGCAGTTCTTC.

This clonotype occurred a few times. V and J are TRBV29-1 and TRBJ1-1, with 7 bases that match TRBD1. J lost 8 bases, V lost 3 bases, and 9 bases had no gene match. Germline CDR1 reads SQVTM; CDR2 reads ANQGSEA. CDR3 size: 13 residues. Written as DNA, the CDR3 is TGCAGCGTTGATCGAGGGGGCCTAGAGGAAGCTTTCTTT. Its translation: CSVDRGGLEEAFF. Supplemented by reference TRBV29-1 and TRBJ1-1, the full variable domain reads SAVISQKPSRDICQRGTSLTIQCQVDSQVTMMFWYRQQPGQSLTLIATANQGSEATYESGFVIDKFPISRPNLTFSTLTVSNMSPEDSSIYLCSVDRGGLEEAFFGQGTRLTVV.

The chain employs TRBV9 and TRBJ1-2, with TRBD1 matching 8 bases. The CDR3 length is 16 residues. Trimming cost V 3 bases and J 3 bases; bases outside gene matches: 10. From germline, CDR1 is SGDLS and CDR2 YYNGEE. The CDR3 region is CASSASLDREYYGYTF. DNA of the CDR3: TGTGCCAGCAGCGCCTCGCTGGACAGGGAATACTATGGCTACACCTTC.

The rearrangement links TRBV28 to TRBJ2-5; D perhaps matches TRBD2 (5 bases). CDR1 is MDHEN and CDR2 is SYDVKM in the germline V gene. V was cut by 6 bases and J by 3 bases, with 23 bases left in between. This CDR3 is built from 17 residues. CDR3 protein: CASRPTLGLRSEETQYF. CDR3 DNA sequence: TGTGCCAGCAGACCCACCCTCGGACTCCGGTCGGAAGAGACCCAGTACTTC.

Only a few counts were recorded for this clonotype. V usage is TRBV18 and J usage is TRBJ2-5; D is undetermined. The CDR3 covers 13 residues. The ends were cut back, 2 bases at V and 5 bases at J, with 9 bases in the middle. Germline lookup yields CDR1 KGHSH and CDR2 LQKENI. CDR3 region: CASSPGFGETQYF. CDR3 DNA sequence: TGTGCCAGCTCACCAGGGTTTGGCGAGACCCAGTACTTC.

This clonotype was detected ten times or more. V gene TRBV7-2 combines with J gene TRBJ2-3; D unclear. The CDR3 runs 12 residues. V dropped 5 bases and J dropped 4 bases, with 7 bases sitting between them. Per the germline V gene, CDR1 is SGHTA and CDR2 is FQGNSA. The CDR3, as DNA: TGTGCCAGCAGCCCACATGCAGATACGCAGTATTTT. As protein: CASSPHADTQYF.

The chain is built from TRBV20-1 and TRBJ2-1, with D tentatively TRBD1 (5 bases). From germline, CDR1 is DFQATT and CDR2 SNEGSKA (reference sequence). Trimming took off 0 bases at V and 1 base at J, with 13 bases between the two ends. The CDR3 spans 16 residues. The CDR3 is CSAREFGAGSYNEQFF. CDR3 bases: TGCAGTGCTAGAGAATTTGGGGCAGGGTCCTACAATGAGCAGTTCTTC.

There are a few counts of this clonotype. The gene calls are TRBV20-1 and TRBJ2-5, with 8 positions matching TRBD1. The CDR3 runs 15 residues. Germline V CDR1 and CDR2: DFQATT, SNEGSKA (reference sequence). J lost 2 bases, V lost 6 bases, and 11 bases had no gene match. In DNA form, the CDR3 reads TGCAGTGCAAACGTAGGACAGGGCGGGCAAGAGACCCAGTACTTC. It codes for CSANVGQGGQETQYF.

The V gene is TRBV2, the J gene TRBJ2-5, with 9 bases matching TRBD1. The CDR3 consists of 11 residues. Germline V lookup: CDR1 SNHLY, CDR2 FYNNEI. V dropped 8 bases and J dropped 13; count of bases not matched to a gene: 8. The CDR3 nucleotides are TGTGCCAGCCAGAGTACAGGGGGCTTGTACTTC. As protein: CASQSTGGLYF.

J is TRBJ2-5 and V is TRBV6-5, with D maybe TRBD1 (5 bases). In germline, CDR1 is MNHEY, CDR2 SVGAGI. CDR3 length equals 12 residues. V shed 2 bases and J shed 7 bases, with 8 bases lying between them. The CDR3 is CASSYQGGTQYF. The CDR3 DNA reads TGTGCCAGCAGTTACCAGGGTGGGACCCAGTACTTC.